The 21 T cell receptor beta chains given below trace back to one sample, sequenced in a study of T cells in localized non-small cell lung cancer. Profiling relied on immunoSEQ multiplex PCR, and the TCRdb table lists in-frame clones only, not all of them. The profile shows roughly 30,000 clones, roughly 90% of them singletons. This specimen consisted of peripheral blood mononuclear cells, obtained before any cancer treatment. The source is a woman aged 40-70 years with stage III lung adenocarcinoma.

This chain uses TRBV2 with TRBJ2-7; tentatively, D is TRBD1 (5 bases). The CDR3 is made up of 14 amino acids. The germline gives CDR1 SNHLY, CDR2 FYNNEI. V lost 7 bases, J lost 4 bases, and 17 bases lay in between. CDR3 coding DNA: TGTGCCAGCAAGTTTGCGGCAGGGCCTTACGAGCAGTACTTC. Protein sequence: CASKFAAGPYEQYF.

The chain links TRBV11-2 to TRBJ1-4; the D is unclear. CDR1 and CDR2 (germline): SGHAT, FQNNGV. Deletions cut 1 base from V and 4 bases from J, with 4 bases between. The CDR3 is 13 amino acids. The CDR3: CASSLGFNEKLFF. CDR3 DNA: TGTGCCAGCAGCTTAGGGTTTAATGAAAAACTGTTTTTT.

The chain combines TRBV6-5 with TRBJ1-5; 7 bases are shared with TRBD1. V was pared by 7 bases and J by 0 bases, with 6 bases of the junction left unmatched. The germline V gene has CDR1 MNHEY and CDR2 SVGAGI. This CDR3 comprises 15 residues. For the CDR3, the DNA is TGTGCCAGCACCCAGACAGGGAATAGCAATCAGCCCCAGCATTTT. The encoded protein is CASTQTGNSNQPQHF.

This clone was seen a handful of times. This chain joins TRBV5-6 and TRBJ1-5; no definite D call. The CDR3 consists of 12 residues. With 1 base removed from V and 5 bases from J, the gap between germline ends came to 4 bases. Germline V lookup: CDR1 SGHDT, CDR2 YYEEEE. CDR3 residues: CASSLKDQPQHF. The CDR3, as DNA: TGTGCCAGCAGCTTGAAGGATCAGCCCCAGCATTTT.

The V and J genes are TRBV7-9 and TRBJ2-1; TRBD2 agrees at 13 bases. V lost 4 bases, J lost 3 bases, and 12 bases stayed unmatched. The CDR3 is 19 residues long. Germline assignment: CDR1 SEHNR and CDR2 FQNEAQ (reference sequence). The CDR3 spells CASSSSLAGGPQGYNEQFF. CDR3 DNA sequence: TGTGCCAGCAGCTCATCACTAGCGGGGGGGCCACAGGGCTACAATGAGCAGTTCTTC.

The V call is TRBV28, the J call TRBJ1-6; D is undetermined. Trimming stripped 2 bases from V and 7 bases from J, with 3 bases between. There are 12 residues in the CDR3. Germline CDR1 is MDHEN and CDR2 is SYDVKM. CDR3 bases: TGTGCCAGCAGTTTACCCAATTCACCCCTCCACTTT. Protein product: CASSLPNSPLHF.

This chain connects TRBV9 to TRBJ2-2; D is perhaps TRBD1 (5 bases). V was clipped by 0 bases and J by 0 bases, with 12 bases between them. Per germline, CDR1 SGDLS and CDR2 YYNGEE. This CDR3 is built from 17 residues. The DNA of the CDR3 is TGTGCCAGCAGCGTAGGACAGTCCTCCCCGAACACCGGGGAGCTGTTTTTT. The encoded protein is CASSVGQSSPNTGELFF.

The chain combines TRBV4-3 with TRBJ2-3; D unclear. In germline, CDR1 is LGHNA, CDR2 YSLEER. The CDR3 is made up of 17 amino acids. Trimming removed 4 bases from V and 2 bases from J, with 19 bases in between. CDR3 region: CASSLEGPNRATDTQYF. CDR3 sequence (DNA): TGCGCCAGCAGCCTAGAAGGACCGAATCGCGCCACAGATACGCAGTATTTT.

The chain employs TRBV7-9 and TRBJ1-1; 7 bases are a match to TRBD1. V gave up 1 base and J gave up 4 bases; unmatched junction bases: 12. This CDR3 has 17 residues. The germline V gene encodes CDR1 SEHNR and CDR2 FQNEAQ (reference sequence). For the CDR3, the DNA is TGTGCCAGCAGCTTAGGTAATACAGGGGATGTCGGCACTGAAGCTTTCTTT. Translated: CASSLGNTGDVGTEAFF.

V is TRBV30 and J is TRBJ2-2; either TRBD1 or TRBD2 may supply D (6 bases each). The V gene's germline CDR1 is GTSNPN and CDR2 SVGIG (reference sequence). The CDR3 spans 15 residues. The V gene lost 2 bases and the J gene lost 5 bases, with 15 bases spanning the gap. The CDR3 sequence: CAWSQGGLGTGELFF. For the CDR3, the DNA is TGTGCCTGGAGTCAAGGGGGACTTGGGACCGGGGAGCTGTTTTTT. The complete variable domain, with remaining parts taken from reference TRBV30 and TRBJ2-2, reads SQTIHQWPATLVQPVGSPLSLECTVEGTSNPNLYWYRQAAGRGLQLLFYSVGIGQISSEVPQNLSASRPQDRQFILSSKKLLLSDSGFYLCAWSQGGLGTGELFFGEGSRLTVL.

For the CDR3, the DNA is TGTGCCAGCAGCCCGAGGGGGGGACGAGATACGCAGTATTTT. This translates into CASSPRGGRDTQYF. The chain couples TRBV11-3 to TRBJ2-3, with a possible D match to TRBD2 (7 bases). The ends were cut back, 5 bases at V and 5 bases at J, with 14 bases in the middle. From germline, CDR1 is SGHNT and CDR2 YENEEA. The CDR3 has 14 residues.

The J gene is TRBJ1-1, the V gene TRBV23-1, with D unclear. TRBV23-1 is labeled an ORF, and its function is uncertain. The CDR3 contains 13 residues. V shed 4 bases and J shed 3 bases, with 9 bases lying between them. CDR3 sequence: CASSPTVDTEAFF. CDR3 in DNA: TGCGCCAGCAGTCCGACCGTGGACACTGAAGCTTTCTTT.

The chain is built from TRBV7-9 and TRBJ1-1; D gene uncertain. Germline lookup yields CDR1 SEHNR and CDR2 FQNEAQ (reference sequence). This CDR3 spans 14 amino acids. Trimming cost V 2 bases and J 0 bases, with 7 bases left between them. The CDR3 DNA reads TGTGCCAGCAGCTTACGGGGTGTGAACACTGAAGCTTTCTTT. Translated, it gives CASSLRGVNTEAFF.

This chain uses TRBV29-1 with TRBJ2-1; weak D call: TRBD1 (5 bases). This CDR3 region has 14 residues. The V end was cut by 3 bases, the J end by 8 bases, with 17 bases between. The germline V gene has CDR1 SQVTM and CDR2 ANQGSEA. CDR3 protein: CSVDSSGPLYEQFF. In nucleotides, the CDR3 is TGCAGCGTTGATAGTTCAGGGCCCCTCTATGAGCAGTTCTTC.

In this sample, this clone turned up a few times. V and J are TRBV19 and TRBJ1-1; 7 nucleotides align to TRBD1. The CDR3 contains 13 residues. V dropped 6 bases and J dropped 6; count of bases not matched to a gene: 7. Germline V CDR1 and CDR2: LNHDA, SQIVND (reference sequence). The DNA for the CDR3 is TGTGCCAGTAGAACTGGGACAGTGGCTGAAGCTTTCTTT. It specifies CASRTGTVAEAFF.

This chain uses TRBV7-9 with TRBJ1-5; D perhaps matches TRBD1 (5 bases). This CDR3 is built from 13 residues. The ends were cut back, 4 bases at V and 4 bases at J, with 8 bases in the middle. Germline values: CDR1 SEHNR, CDR2 FQNEAQ (reference sequence). The CDR3 coding sequence is TGTGCCAGCAGCTGGGACGGGAATCAGCCCCAGCATTTT. Translating it yields CASSWDGNQPQHF. The whole variable domain, filled in from reference TRBV7-9 and TRBJ1-5, reads DTGVSQNPRHKITKRGQNVTFRCDPISEHNRLYWYRQTLGQGPEFLTYFQNEAQLEKSRLLSDRFSAERPKGSFSTLEIQRTEQGDSAMYLCASSWDGNQPQHFGDGTRLSIL.

A word on this clone: The same CDR3 arises from other DNA sequences in this sample as well. The gene calls are TRBV28 and TRBJ1-5; no clear D. Trimming removed 2 bases from V and 6 bases from J, with 8 bases in between. CDR1 and CDR2 (germline): MDHEN, SYDVKM. The CDR3 spans 13 residues. CDR3 residues: CASSLGGSQPQHF. CDR3 DNA sequence: TGTGCCAGCAGTTTAGGAGGGAGTCAGCCCCAGCATTTT.

This chain uses TRBV9 with TRBJ2-5; D remains ambiguous. The V end was cut by 2 bases, the J end by 0 bases, with 5 bases between. This CDR3 has 13 amino acids. Germline assignment: CDR1 SGDLS and CDR2 YYNGEE. The CDR3 sequence: CASSVGDQETQYF. The CDR3 DNA follows: TGTGCCAGCAGCGTTGGGGACCAAGAGACCCAGTACTTC.

This chain uses TRBV2 with TRBJ2-2, with 11 positions matching TRBD2. J gave up 4 bases and V 7 bases, and 5 bases lay outside the gene matches. The CDR3 contains 15 residues. Per the germline V gene, CDR1 is SNHLY and CDR2 is FYNNEI. The CDR3 region is CASTRLAGFTGELFF. DNA of the CDR3: TGTGCCAGCACGAGACTAGCGGGGTTCACCGGGGAGCTGTTTTTT.

This chain's CDR3 is CASTRDGTDTEAFF. The CDR3 DNA follows: TGTGCCAGCACCCGGGACGGGACGGACACTGAAGCTTTCTTT. The chain is built from TRBV6-5 and TRBJ1-1; possible D gene TRBD1, 5 bases. The germline CDR1 and CDR2 sequences are MNHEY and SVGAGI. The CDR3 covers 14 residues. Trimming left V 7 bases short and J 3 bases short, with 15 bases between.

In this sample, this clone turned up once. This chain joins TRBV28 and TRBJ1-5; possible D gene TRBD1, 6 bases. Deletions cut 6 bases from V and 3 bases from J, with 12 bases between. CDR1 is MDHEN and CDR2 is SYDVKM in the germline V gene. This CDR3 spans 14 amino acids. The CDR3 DNA sequence: TGTGCCAGCAGGATGACAGGAAACAATCAGCCCCAGCATTTT. The encoded protein is CASRMTGNNQPQHF.